A selection of T cell receptor beta chains follows, all from one sample in a study of T cell responses to AZD1222 COVID-19 vaccine. The protocol was immunoSEQ multiplex PCR, while the TCRdb copy is restricted to in-frame clones and leaves out a portion. The top ten clones hold about 3.5% of a sample with roughly 180,000 clones, more than 85% of them seen once. The sequencing here drew on peripheral blood, taken 28 days after the second AZD1222 dose. The receptors shown here come from an adult who received the AZD1222 COVID-19 vaccine. The CDR3 runs from the conserved cysteine through the conserved F or W. Each record gives: clone size, D gene, V gene, J gene, CDR3 DNA, CDR3 protein. D genes are given only for firm matches. Clone size is stated in some rows and not others, as once, few, many or a class when expanded.

clone_size: once
d_call: -
v_call: TRBV3-1/TRBV3-2
j_call: TRBJ1-6
cdr3_nt: TGTGCCAGCAGCCAAGATGGGGCGGATTCACCCCTCCACTTT
cdr3_aa: CASSQDGADSPLHF

clone_size: once
d_call: -
v_call: TRBV6-5
j_call: TRBJ2-7
cdr3_nt: TGTGCCAGCAGTTACGGGGTCCACTCCTACGAGCAGTACTTC
cdr3_aa: CASSYGVHSYEQYF

clone_size: -
d_call: -
v_call: TRBV28
j_call: TRBJ1-5
cdr3_nt: TGTGCCAGCAGTTTAACGGGGGTACAGCCCCAGCATTTT
cdr3_aa: CASSLTGVQPQHF

clone_size: -
d_call: TRBD1
v_call: TRBV11-2
j_call: TRBJ1-5
cdr3_nt: TGTGCCAGCGCTACGACCGGGACAGGGAATCAGCCCCAGCATTTT
cdr3_aa: CASATTGTGNQPQHF

clone_size: -
d_call: TRBD1
v_call: TRBV30
j_call: TRBJ1-4
cdr3_nt: TGTGCCTCCAGGACAGGGGGAATTATCGGAAAACTGTTTTTT
cdr3_aa: CASRTGGIIGKLFF

clone_size: -
d_call: TRBD2
v_call: TRBV20-1
j_call: TRBJ2-7
cdr3_nt: TGCAGTGCTAGTGGGGGACTAGACTACGAGCAGTACTTC
cdr3_aa: CSASGGLDYEQYF

clone_size: -
d_call: -
v_call: TRBV19
j_call: TRBJ1-1
cdr3_nt: TGTGCCAGTAGTATAGCAGTAATGAACACTGAAGCTTTCTTT
cdr3_aa: CASSIAVMNTEAFF

clone_size: -
d_call: -
v_call: TRBV4-2
j_call: TRBJ1-5
cdr3_nt: TGTGCCAGCAGCCAATCCGTGGGGGGCAATCAGCCCCAGCATTTT
cdr3_aa: CASSQSVGGNQPQHF

clone_size: -
d_call: TRBD2
v_call: TRBV11-2
j_call: TRBJ2-1
cdr3_nt: TGTGCCAGCAGCTTGGGACTAGCGCGTGATGAGCAGTTCTTC
cdr3_aa: CASSLGLARDEQFF

clone_size: -
d_call: -
v_call: TRBV5-1
j_call: TRBJ1-4
cdr3_nt: TGCGCCAGCAGCTTGCAGGGTTCAACTAATGAAAAACTGTTTTTT
cdr3_aa: CASSLQGSTNEKLFF

clone_size: -
d_call: -
v_call: TRBV19
j_call: TRBJ1-4
cdr3_nt: TGTGCCAGTACCCCGGCAGTCTCGGATGAAAAACTGTTTTTT
cdr3_aa: CASTPAVSDEKLFF

clone_size: few
d_call: -
v_call: TRBV6-1
j_call: TRBJ2-7
cdr3_nt: TGTGCCAGCAGTGGAGCTCTCGGGACCATTCTCGACGAGCAGTACTTC
cdr3_aa: CASSGALGTILDEQYF

clone_size: -
d_call: -
v_call: TRBV5-1
j_call: TRBJ1-2
cdr3_nt: TGCGCCAGCAGCTTGTCCATCGGGGGCTACACCTTC
cdr3_aa: CASSLSIGGYTF

clone_size: -
d_call: -
v_call: TRBV18
j_call: TRBJ2-5
cdr3_nt: TGTGCCAGCTCACCACTCATGGGTGGTGGGGAGACCCAGTACTTC
cdr3_aa: CASSPLMGGGETQYF

clone_size: once
d_call: TRBD2
v_call: TRBV9
j_call: TRBJ2-1
cdr3_nt: TGTGCCAGCAGCGCCTTCGGAGCGGGAGGGTTAAATGAGCAGTTCTTC
cdr3_aa: CASSAFGAGGLNEQFF

clone_size: -
d_call: -
v_call: TRBV15
j_call: TRBJ1-2
cdr3_nt: TGTGCCACCAGCAGAGATAATCGGCAGGGGAGCGGCTACACCTTC
cdr3_aa: CATSRDNRQGSGYTF

clone_size: -
d_call: -
v_call: TRBV18
j_call: TRBJ1-5
cdr3_nt: TGTGCCAGCTCACCACAACAGGGAGTTGGCAATCAGCCCCAGCATTTT
cdr3_aa: CASSPQQGVGNQPQHF

clone_size: -
d_call: -
v_call: TRBV21-1
j_call: TRBJ1-2
cdr3_nt: TGTGCCAGCAGCAAATTAGGCCATGACAGGGTTCCAAATGGCTACACCTTC
cdr3_aa: CASSKLGHDRVPNGYTF

clone_size: -
d_call: -
v_call: TRBV10-2
j_call: TRBJ2-7
cdr3_nt: TGCGCCAGTTTAGGGGACTCAGGCTACGAGCAGTACTTC
cdr3_aa: CASLGDSGYEQYF

clone_size: -
d_call: TRBD2
v_call: TRBV2
j_call: TRBJ2-7
cdr3_nt: TGTGCCAGCTCTCCAGTAGGGACTAGCGGCGTTGAGGAGTACTTC
cdr3_aa: CASSPVGTSGVEEYF

clone_size: -
d_call: -
v_call: TRBV4-3
j_call: TRBJ1-6
cdr3_nt: TGCGCCAGCAGCCAAGATTACTCGGGTCATCACCTCCACTTT
cdr3_aa: CASSQDYSGHHLHF

clone_size: -
d_call: TRBD1
v_call: TRBV7-9
j_call: TRBJ2-7
cdr3_nt: TGTGCCAGCAGCCTACAGGGGTCGGGCGAGCAGTACTTC
cdr3_aa: CASSLQGSGEQYF

clone_size: -
d_call: -
v_call: TRBV3-1/TRBV3-2
j_call: TRBJ1-6
cdr3_nt: TGTGCCAGCAGCCGAACAGGGAGCTCCTATAATTCACCCCTCCACTTT
cdr3_aa: CASSRTGSSYNSPLHF

clone_size: -
d_call: -
v_call: TRBV7-9
j_call: TRBJ2-1
cdr3_nt: TGTGCCAGCAGCTTTGAGGGATACAATGAGCAGTTCTTC
cdr3_aa: CASSFEGYNEQFF

clone_size: -
d_call: -
v_call: TRBV18
j_call: TRBJ1-3
cdr3_nt: TGTGCCAGCTCACCACCAAAGGGCCCATCTGGAAACACCATATATTTT
cdr3_aa: CASSPPKGPSGNTIYF

clone_size: -
d_call: -
v_call: TRBV7-3
j_call: TRBJ2-2
cdr3_nt: TGTGCCAGCAGCTTAAGGGGTCAGGACACCGGGGAGCTGTTTTTT
cdr3_aa: CASSLRGQDTGELFF

clone_size: -
d_call: TRBD1
v_call: TRBV4-1
j_call: TRBJ2-7
cdr3_nt: TGCGCCAGCAGCCACCCGGGACAGGGGGCGGCCGAGCAGTACTTC
cdr3_aa: CASSHPGQGAAEQYF

clone_size: -
d_call: -
v_call: TRBV5-4
j_call: TRBJ2-5
cdr3_nt: TGTGCCAGCAGACTTCCCAGTCAAGAGACCCAGTACTTC
cdr3_aa: CASRLPSQETQYF